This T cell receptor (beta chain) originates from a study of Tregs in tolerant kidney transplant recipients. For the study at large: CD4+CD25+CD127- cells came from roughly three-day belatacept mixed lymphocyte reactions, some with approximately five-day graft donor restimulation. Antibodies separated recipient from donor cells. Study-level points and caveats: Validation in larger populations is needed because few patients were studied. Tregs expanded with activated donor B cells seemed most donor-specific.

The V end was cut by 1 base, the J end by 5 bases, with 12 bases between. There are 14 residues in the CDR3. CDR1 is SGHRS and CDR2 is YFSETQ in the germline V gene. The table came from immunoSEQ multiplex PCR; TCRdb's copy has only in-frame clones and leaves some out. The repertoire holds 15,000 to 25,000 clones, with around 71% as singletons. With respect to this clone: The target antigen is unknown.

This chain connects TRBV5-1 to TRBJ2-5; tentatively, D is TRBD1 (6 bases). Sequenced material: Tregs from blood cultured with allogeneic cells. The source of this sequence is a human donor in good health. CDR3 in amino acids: CASSLMARGETQYF. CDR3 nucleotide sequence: TGCGCCAGCAGCTTGATGGCTAGGGGGGAGACCCAGTACTTC. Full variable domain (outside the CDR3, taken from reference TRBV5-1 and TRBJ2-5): KAGVTQTPRYLIKTRGQQVTLSCSPISGHRSVSWYQQTPGQGLQFLFEYFSETQRNKGNFPGRFSGRQFSNSRSEMNVSTLELGDSALYLCASSLMARGETQYFGPGTRLLVL.